A selection of T cell receptor beta chains follows, all from one sample in a study of T cells in Graves' hyperthyroidism and ophthalmopathy. TCRdb reprocessed the multiplex PCR reads via MiXCR and lists one record per CDR3 protein. The repertoire holds 250,000 to 300,000 distinct CDR3 sequences, with 15% to 20% as singletons. The sample comprised blood. Receptors originate from a man between 45 and 60 years old with Graves' ophthalmopathy. CDR3s include the opening cysteine and the closing phenylalanine or tryptophan. Each record gives: clone size, J gene, V gene, D gene, CDR3 DNA, CDR3 protein. The D gene is left open where the match is weak. Some rows mark clone size as missing; the rest say once, few, many or name a class of expanded clone.

>.|TRBJ2-6|TRBV11-2|.
TGTGCCAGCAGCTTAGGGACAGCAGCCTCTGGGGCCAACGTCCTGACTTTC
CASSLGTAASGANVLTF
>.|TRBJ2-7|TRBV3-1|TRBD2
TGTGCCAGCAGCCAGAGGACTAGCGGTTACTACGAGCAGTACTTC
CASSQRTSGYYEQYF
>.|TRBJ1-5|TRBV20-1|TRBD1
TGCAGTGCTAGGTTGGGACAGGGGGGATATAGCAATCAGCCCCAGCATTTT
CSARLGQGGYSNQPQHF
>few|TRBJ1-5|TRBV4-1|.
TGCGCCAGCAGCCAAGAAGGGGGGCGCGGTCAGCCCCAGCATTTT
CASSQEGGRGQPQHF
>.|TRBJ2-7|TRBV19|TRBD2
TGTGCCAGTAGTACGGGACTAGGGGCATACGAGCAGTACTTC
CASSTGLGAYEQYF
>many|TRBJ2-1|TRBV28|.
TGTGCCAGCAGTCACAGGGCCCCGGGTGGTTTCAATGAGCAGTTCTTC
CASSHRAPGGFNEQFF
>many|TRBJ2-4|TRBV28|TRBD1
TGTGCCAGCAGGGGGACAGCTCTGGGGGCCAAAAACATTCAGTACTTC
CASRGTALGAKNIQYF
>.|TRBJ1-2|TRBV5-4|.
TGTGCCAGCAGCTTGTTGGACAGCCCTTACTATGGCTACACCTTC
CASSLLDSPYYGYTF
>.|TRBJ2-1|TRBV6-4|.
TGTGCCAGCAGTGACGGGAGGCACAATGAGCAGTTCTTC
CASSDGRHNEQFF
>many|TRBJ2-7|TRBV7-6|.
TGTGCCAGCAGCCCCTGGACCTACAGCGAGCAGTACTTC
CASSPWTYSEQYF
>.|TRBJ1-2|TRBV7-9|.
TGTGCCAGCAGCCTATACGGGGATGGCTACACCTTC
CASSLYGDGYTF
>many|TRBJ2-7|TRBV4-2|TRBD2
TGTGCCAGCAGCCAAGATTGGACAGCTTCATCCATAGCGGGAGGGCTCGACGAGCAGTACTTC
CASSQDWTASSIAGGLDEQYF
>few|TRBJ2-1|TRBV19|.
TGTGCCAGTAGCAGGGAAAATTGGGCGGGCTACAATGAGCAGTTCTTC
CASSRENWAGYNEQFF
>.|TRBJ2-1|TRBV2|.
TGTGCCAGCAGCGTAGCCCGCGGCGAGCAGTTCTTC
CASSVARGEQFF
>many|TRBJ2-1|TRBV28|TRBD2
TGTGCCAGCAGGGGGGGACTAGCGGGACGCTACAATGAGCAGTTCTTC
CASRGGLAGRYNEQFF
>many|TRBJ2-3|TRBV2|TRBD2
TGTGCCAGCGGCGAAGGACTAGCGGGAGATACGCAGTATTTT
CASGEGLAGDTQYF
>many|TRBJ2-1|TRBV7-9|.
TGTGCCAGCAGCTTTCAGGGTTCCTACAATGAGCAGTTCTTC
CASSFQGSYNEQFF
>many|TRBJ2-1|TRBV7-2|.
TGTGCCAGCAGCTTAGCAAGTTCTGGGGCTGAGCAGTTCTTC
CASSLASSGAEQFF
>.|TRBJ2-5|TRBV29-1|.
TGCAGCGTTGCGACAGTCCAAGAGACCCAGTACTTC
CSVATVQETQYF
>many|TRBJ2-7|TRBV11-3|.
TGTGCCAGCAGCTTACAGGGGAGGATCGACGAGCAGTACTTC
CASSLQGRIDEQYF
>many|TRBJ2-7|TRBV2|TRBD1
TGTGCCAGCAGCGAGGTACAGGGGGCTAACTACGAGCAGTACTTC
CASSEVQGANYEQYF
>.|TRBJ2-1|TRBV29-1|.
TGCAGCGTTGCGGTCGGGCGGCAGTTCTTC
CSVAVGRQFF
>.|TRBJ1-5|TRBV3-1|TRBD1
TGTGCCAGCAGCCCCGATTCGACAGGGTACCAGCCCCAGCATTTT
CASSPDSTGYQPQHF
>many|TRBJ1-1|TRBV7-9|.
TGTGCCAGCAGCTTAATGCGGGCGGGGACGGGCACTGAAGCTTTCTTT
CASSLMRAGTGTEAFF
>many|TRBJ2-4|TRBV11-2|.
TGTGCCAGCAGCTTAGCGGGAGCCAAAAACATTCAGTACTTC
CASSLAGAKNIQYF
>few|TRBJ2-1|TRBV28|.
TGTGCCAGCAGTGGGACATACAATGAGCAGTTCTTC
CASSGTYNEQFF
>.|TRBJ1-6|TRBV7-2|.
TGTGCCAGCAGCTTAGGCGGGAGGGGCTCTAATTATTCACCCCTCCACTTT
CASSLGGRGSNYSPLHF
>few|TRBJ2-7|TRBV24-1|.
TGTGCCACCAGTGCCCCAGACGGGTACGAGCAGTACTTC
CATSAPDGYEQYF
>many|TRBJ2-1|TRBV3-1|.
TGTGCCAGCAGCCAAGGCCCGAACAATGAGCAGTTCTTC
CASSQGPNNEQFF
>few|TRBJ2-7|TRBV18|.
TGTGCCAGCTCACCTCCAGGGGGAGGTGAGCAGTACTTC
CASSPPGGGEQYF
>few|TRBJ1-5|TRBV7-8|.
TGTGCCAGCAGCGCGGGGCCTTATAGCAATCAGCCCCAGCATTTT
CASSAGPYSNQPQHF
>.|TRBJ1-2|TRBV7-3|TRBD1
TGTGCCAGCAGCCTAGACAGGGGGCAAGGTGGCTACACCTTC
CASSLDRGQGGYTF
>many|TRBJ1-6|TRBV28|.
TGTGCCAGCAGTTTATTCGCCGGGAATAATTCACCCCTCCACTTT
CASSLFAGNNSPLHF
>.|TRBJ1-4|TRBV9|TRBD1
TGTGCCAGCAGCGTAGAGGGGGCAGGGGGAAGTGAAAAACTGTTTTTT
CASSVEGAGGSEKLFF
>few|TRBJ1-2|TRBV28|.
TGTGCCAGCAGTCCGGCGGGCAACTATGGCTACACCTTC
CASSPAGNYGYTF
>few|TRBJ2-1|TRBV11-2|TRBD2
TGTGCCAGCAGCTCACGGGGGTCCACCGGGGGGGGTGAGCAGTTCTTC
CASSSRGSTGGGEQFF
>.|TRBJ1-3|TRBV20-1|.
TGCAGTGCTAGAGACCCTCAGAGCCACTCTGGAAACACCATATATTTT
CSARDPQSHSGNTIYF
>many|TRBJ2-7|TRBV12-3/TRBV12-4|.
TGTGCCAGCAGCCAGGGATATGGCTACGAGCAGTACTTC
CASSQGYGYEQYF
>.|TRBJ2-1|TRBV5-6|TRBD2
TGTGCCAGCAGCCAGGGACTAGCCTCCTATAATGAGCAGTTCTTC
CASSQGLASYNEQFF
>.|TRBJ2-1|TRBV5-1|.
TGCGCCAGCAGCGTACCGGGGACCGGTGAGCAGTTCTTC
CASSVPGTGEQFF
>.|TRBJ2-3|TRBV10-3|.
TGTGCCATCAGTCAGGGGGGGAGATCTACTAGCACAGATACGCAGTATTTT
CAISQGGRSTSTDTQYF